One and the same sample provided the 14 T cell receptor beta chains below, sequenced in a study of blood T cells in healthy people across ages. Together with a sample-barcoded 5' primer, a J-beta primer mix was included in a second PCR lasting 7 to 11 cycles. TCRdb redid the calling of the 5' RACE reads with MiXCR, one entry per CDR3 protein. This sample has about 800,000 distinct CDR3 sequences; approximately 25% occur once, and the top ten carry 3% to 4%. These data are also associated with another study on T cells of mothers and their children.

Sequencing was done on a sample of blood. These receptors all come from a boy between 10 and 17 years old in good health.

This clonotype has only one observation. The rearrangement joins TRBV7-3 to TRBJ2-3, with 8 bases aligning to TRBD1. The CDR3 consists of 15 residues. Germline CDR1 SGHTA, CDR2 FQGTGA. The V gene end was trimmed by 5 bases and the J gene end by 3 bases; junction bases not matched to a gene: 7. In DNA form, the CDR3 reads TGTGCCAGCAGCATCGGACAGGGAATGACAGATACGCAGTATTTT. This sequence encodes CASSIGQGMTDTQYF.

This clonotype was detected a few times. The chain uses TRBV28 and TRBJ2-4; 11 bases agree with TRBD1. J was trimmed by 2 bases and V by 4 bases; bases with no gene match: 10. This CDR3 has 18 amino acids. Germline values: CDR1 MDHEN, CDR2 SYDVKM. Here the CDR3 reads CASSSFGGTGGTKNIQYF. CDR3 in DNA: TGTGCCAGCAGTTCCTTCGGAGGGACAGGGGGAACCAAAAACATTCAGTACTTC.

This clonotype was recorded a few times. This chain joins TRBV7-9 and TRBJ2-7; D gene uncertain. Trimming stripped 4 bases from V and 5 bases from J, with 18 bases between. This CDR3 region has 15 residues. Germline lookup yields CDR1 SEHNR and CDR2 FQNEAQ (reference sequence). The CDR3 protein is CASSSSGVGIHEQYF. As DNA, the CDR3 is TGTGCCAGCAGCTCTAGTGGGGTCGGCATCCACGAGCAGTACTTC.

This clonotype was counted between two and nine times. V usage is TRBV28 and J usage is TRBJ2-7, with D perhaps given as TRBD1 or TRBD2 (5 bases each). Trimming shortened V by 2 bases and J by 6 bases, and 17 bases separated the two germline ends. CDR1 and CDR2 (germline): MDHEN, SYDVKM. This CDR3 comprises 15 residues. The CDR3 protein is CASSLRDPFSGEQYF. The CDR3 DNA sequence: TGTGCCAGCAGTTTACGGGACCCCTTTTCGGGCGAGCAGTACTTC.

Here the CDR3 reads CASSLQASGGYREQFF. The DNA of the CDR3 is TGTGCCAGCAGCTTACAGGCTAGCGGGGGGTACAGGGAGCAGTTCTTC. J is TRBJ2-1 and V is TRBV7-2; TRBD2 aligns across 11 bases. The germline CDR1 and CDR2 sequences are SGHTA and FQGNSA. This CDR3 spans 16 amino acids. With 2 bases clipped from V and 10 bases from J, the junction kept 10 bases outside the gene matches.

As to this clonotype: Because it lacks the conserved phenylalanine or tryptophan at the end, this CDR3 is likely a read error. The V call is TRBV5-8, the J call TRBJ2-7, with D tentatively TRBD1 (6 bases). This CDR3 is 15 amino acids long. CDR1 and CDR2 (germline): SGHTS, YDEGEE. Trimming shortened V by 6 bases and J by 3 bases, and 19 bases separated the two germline ends. Here the CDR3 reads CASTDTTGIGYEQYS. CDR3 DNA: TGTGCCAGCACGGACACCACAGGGATCGGCTACGAGCAGTACTCC.

This clonotype has only a few counts. The rearrangement uses TRBV11-2 and TRBJ2-3; possibly TRBD1 or TRBD2 for D (5 bases each). Trimming stripped 4 bases from V and 2 bases from J, with 13 bases between. CDR3 length: 15 residues. Germline-derived CDR1 and CDR2 are SGHAT and FQNNGV. CDR3 coding DNA: TGTGCCAGCAGCTCCCCGGGACCGTACACAGATACGCAGTATTTT. Its translation: CASSSPGPYTDTQYF.

This clonotype was seen only a few times. This chain links TRBV28 with TRBJ2-5; D not certain. CDR1 and CDR2 from the germline V gene are MDHEN and SYDVKM. CDR3 length: 14 residues. With 1 base removed from V and 3 bases from J, the gap between germline ends came to 9 bases. In nucleotides, the CDR3 is TGTGCCAGCAGTTTATTGGCGGCAAAAGAGACCCAGTACTTC. Protein product: CASSLLAAKETQYF.

The rearrangement joins TRBV4-3 to TRBJ2-4, with D perhaps TRBD2 (7 bases). There are 14 residues in the CDR3. Germline V gene lookup returns CDR1 LGHNA and CDR2 YSLEER. Trimming took 2 bases from V and 7 from J, leaving 12 bases between them. As DNA, the CDR3 is TGCGCCAGCAGCCAACGGGGGGCCGGGAACATTCAGTACTTC. Amino acid sequence: CASSQRGAGNIQYF.

The chain uses TRBV28 and TRBJ2-7; TRBD1 matches at 8 bases. V trimming: 6 bases; J trimming: 3 bases; junction bases outside the gene matches: 7. The germline V gene has CDR1 MDHEN and CDR2 SYDVKM. The CDR3 has 14 amino acids. The CDR3 reads CASSLLGQDYEQYF. CDR3 coding DNA: TGTGCCAGCAGCCTATTGGGACAGGACTACGAGCAGTACTTC.

This rearrangement joins TRBV7-8 to TRBJ2-5; the match to TRBD2 covers 8 bases. Germline V gene data show CDR1 as SGHVS and CDR2 as FQNEAQ. With V trimmed by 2 bases and J by 5 bases, 4 bases remained unmatched. This CDR3 has 14 residues. This CDR3 is CASSLRGGTETQYF. The CDR3 region has the DNA TGTGCCAGCAGCTTACGGGGGGGGACGGAGACCCAGTACTTC.

The chain carries TRBV29-1 and TRBJ2-7; the match to TRBD2 covers 11 bases. The CDR3 is made up of 17 amino acids. Germline V lookup: CDR1 SQVTM, CDR2 ANQGSEA. V lost 0 bases and J lost 7; bases outside the gene matches: 14. For the CDR3, the DNA is TGCAGCGTTGAAGATCTAAGGATAACTAGCGGGAGAAGGGAGCAGTACTTC. Translation: CSVEDLRITSGRREQYF.

The chain employs TRBV13 and TRBJ2-7; 10 bases line up with TRBD2. The CDR3 has 17 residues. With V trimmed by 2 bases and J by 5 bases, 12 bases remained unmatched. CDR1 is PRHDT, CDR2 FYEKMQ, per germline (reference sequence). The DNA for the CDR3 is TGTGCCAGCAGCTTACGTCCGAGCGGGACTAGCGCCAACGAGCAGTACTTC. Protein sequence: CASSLRPSGTSANEQYF.

This rearrangement joins TRBV15 to TRBJ2-5; 12 bases fit TRBD2. V shed 0 bases, J shed 2 bases, and the junction held 13 bases outside the gene matches. The CDR3 runs to 20 residues. Germline V gives CDR1 LNHNV, CDR2 YYDKDF (reference sequence). CDR3 in DNA: TGTGCCACCAGCAGAGAAGGGCCTAGCGGGGGGGACCTTACACAAGAGACCCAGTACTTC. It is translated as CATSREGPSGGDLTQETQYF.